This entry describes one T cell receptor (beta chain). Its matching antigen is unknown. One heparinised draw of blood, averaging about 116 mL, came from each donor. By way of CD45RO/CCR7/CD25/CD127/CD95/CD27, the CD4+ regulatory, stem cell-like memory, central memory and naive cells were sorted. The data originate from a study of beta chain features in type 1 diabetes. The germline V gene encodes CDR1 MNHEY and CDR2 SVGAGI. J gave up 6 bases and V 3 bases, and 10 bases lay outside the gene matches. The CDR3 has 16 residues. Notes on the study in general: Researchers could not determine here whether HLA type influences TCRB rearrangement. When cDNA is sequenced, cells with high TCR expression could be over-represented.

Since all of the isolated RNA was reverse transcribed, expressed TCRB transcripts were what got sequenced. Sequencing was performed with immunoSEQ multiplex PCR; in TCRdb, only in-frame clones are kept and a portion is missing. The repertoire includes under 950,000 clones, around a sixth of them detected once, and around 0.02% sits in the top ten. The chain links TRBV6-5 to TRBJ2-2; 7 positions agree with TRBD2. This receptor was identified in a woman aged 18-29 years in good health. Sequenced material: naive CD4+ T cells from blood. The chain's CDR3 is CASSYIHGGRAGELFF. In DNA form, the CDR3 reads TGTGCCAGCAGTTATATCCATGGTGGGAGGGCCGGGGAGCTGTTTTTT.